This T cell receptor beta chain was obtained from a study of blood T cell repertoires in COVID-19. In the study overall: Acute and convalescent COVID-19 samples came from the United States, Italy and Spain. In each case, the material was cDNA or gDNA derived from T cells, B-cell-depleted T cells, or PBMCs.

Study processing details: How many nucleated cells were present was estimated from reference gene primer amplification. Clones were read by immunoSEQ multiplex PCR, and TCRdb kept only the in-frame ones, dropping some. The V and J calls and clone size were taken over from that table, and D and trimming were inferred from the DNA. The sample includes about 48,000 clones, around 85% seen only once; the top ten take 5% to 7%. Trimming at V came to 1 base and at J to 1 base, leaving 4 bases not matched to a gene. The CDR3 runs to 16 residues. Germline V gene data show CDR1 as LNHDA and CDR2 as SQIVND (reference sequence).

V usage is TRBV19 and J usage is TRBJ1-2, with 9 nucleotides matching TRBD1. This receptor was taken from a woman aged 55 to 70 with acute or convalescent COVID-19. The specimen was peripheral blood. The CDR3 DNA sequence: TGTGCCAGTAGTATAGCCCTGGGACAGGGTAACTATGGCTACACCTTC. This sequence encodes CASSIALGQGNYGYTF.